This T cell receptor beta chain was identified during a study of cytomegalovirus exposure and HLA in healthy donors. As for the donors, each was a healthy bone marrow donor. The PCR made use of 60 Vbeta and 13 Jbeta primers. Clones were sequenced by immunoSEQ multiplex PCR, and TCRdb holds only the in-frame ones, with some missing. The table records about 99,000 clones, about 80% of them present only once. The CDR3 consists of 15 residues. Germline CDR1 and CDR2: MRHNA and SNTAGT. With V trimmed by 3 bases and J by 1 base, 5 bases remained unmatched. This clone turned up a few times. Antigen specificity is unknown. General observations from the study: Researchers counted about 150 TCR beta chains as cytomegalovirus-associated.

The clonotype originates from a man in his forties or fifties in good health and CMV-seronegative. This chain uses TRBV6-4 with TRBJ1-2; 7 bases line up with TRBD1. The sequencing input was PBMCs. The CDR3 loop is CASSESRGINYGYTF. The CDR3 region has the DNA TGTGCCAGCAGTGAGAGCAGGGGGATTAACTATGGCTACACCTTC.